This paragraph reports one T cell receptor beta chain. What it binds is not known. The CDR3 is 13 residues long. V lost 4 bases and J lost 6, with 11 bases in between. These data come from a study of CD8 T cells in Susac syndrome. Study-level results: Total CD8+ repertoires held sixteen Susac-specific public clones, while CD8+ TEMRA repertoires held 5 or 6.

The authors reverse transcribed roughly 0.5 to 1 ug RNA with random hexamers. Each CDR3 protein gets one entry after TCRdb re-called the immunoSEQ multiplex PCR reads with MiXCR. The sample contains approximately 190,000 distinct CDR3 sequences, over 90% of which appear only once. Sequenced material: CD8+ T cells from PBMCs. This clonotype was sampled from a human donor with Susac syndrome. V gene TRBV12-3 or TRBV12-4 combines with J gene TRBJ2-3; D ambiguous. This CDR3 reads CASSSLGLDTQYF. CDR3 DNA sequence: TGTGCCAGCAGTTCGCTGGGATTGGATACGCAGTATTTT.